A selection of T cell receptor beta chains follows, all from one sample in a study of tumor and adjacent non-tumor tissue in lung cancer. TCRdb itself ran the multiplex PCR reads through MiXCR, one entry per CDR3 protein. Of roughly 75,000 distinct CDR3 sequences in the sample, around 74% were seen once. Sequenced material: lung tumor tissue. The origin of the receptors is a woman in her forties or fifties with non-small cell lung cancer. Both conserved end residues are part of each CDR3. A D gene is named only where the DNA matches it firmly. Size is omitted from some rows. Given values are once, few, many or a class for expanded clones.

V gene,J gene,clone size,CDR3 length,D gene,CDR3 DNA,CDR3 protein
TRBV12-3/TRBV12-4,TRBJ1-2,NA,15,NA,TGTGCCAGCAGTCGGATAGGGGGTTCTAGCTATGGCTACACCTTC,CASSRIGGSSYGYTF
TRBV7-8,TRBJ2-2,NA,18,NA,TGTGCCAGCAGTTTAGTGGGTTTGGATTTCGCGAACACCGGGGAGCTGTTTTTT,CASSLVGLDFANTGELFF
TRBV20-1,TRBJ1-2,many,14,TRBD1,TGCAGTGCAACAAACAGGGGCTTCAACTATGGCTACACCTTC,CSATNRGFNYGYTF
TRBV6-1,TRBJ2-2,NA,15,NA,TGTGCCAGCAGTAATGAGGACACCCACACCGGGAAGCTGTTTTTT,CASSNEDTHTGKLFF
TRBV5-1,TRBJ2-2,NA,15,NA,TGCGACAGCACGCAGGACATCCTAAACGCCGGGGAGCTGATTTTT,CDSTQDILNAGELIF
TRBV5-1,TRBJ2-7,many,14,NA,TGCGCCAGCAGCTTGCAGGGTGATAGACACGAGCAGTACTTC,CASSLQGDRHEQYF
TRBV7-9,TRBJ1-3,many,14,NA,TGTGCCAGCAGCCTCGACGGCACTGGAAACACCATATATTTT,CASSLDGTGNTIYF
TRBV7-9,TRBJ2-1,many,11,NA,TGTGCCAGCAGCTTACAGGGGAAGCAGTTCTTC,CASSLQGKQFF
TRBV12-3/TRBV12-4,TRBJ2-5,NA,14,NA,TGTGCCAATGGGCACCCTGAAGGGGTGCAGACCCAGTACTTC,CANGHPEGVQTQYF
TRBV4-1,TRBJ2-3,NA,16,NA,TGCGCCAGTAGCCAAGATCGGCTAGTTAGCACAGATATGCAGTATTTT,CASSQDRLVSTDMQYF
TRBV4-2,TRBJ2-2,NA,17,TRBD2,TGTGCCAGCAGCCAAGAGGGAACTAGCGGGAATATCGGGGAGCTGTTTTTT,CASSQEGTSGNIGELFF
TRBV6-2/TRBV6-3,TRBJ2-1,once,15,TRBD2,TGTGCCAGCAGCCCCGGACTAGCGAGTGTAGATGAGGAGTTCTTC,CASSPGLASVDEEFF
TRBV12-3/TRBV12-4,TRBJ1-5,NA,13,NA,TGTGCTAGCAGTTTTACGGGTACTCAGCTCCAGCATTTT,CASSFTGTQLQHF
TRBV24-1,TRBJ2-3,NA,16,NA,TGTGCCACCAGTGATTCCCGTCGACGGGAGTTAGGCACGCAGTATTTT,CATSDSRRRELGTQYF
TRBV4-1,TRBJ1-5,NA,18,TRBD1,TGCGCCAGCAGCCAAGCATCTTCGAGGACAGGGGACATTCAGCCCCAGCATTTT,CASSQASSRTGDIQPQHF
TRBV11-1,TRBJ2-1,NA,14,TRBD2,TGTGCCAGCAGTTCTGGACTAGCGGGAGGGTCGCAGTTCTTC,CASSSGLAGGSQFF
TRBV28,TRBJ2-7,NA,15,NA,TGTGCCAGCGGTCGTCAGTGGGAGCGGAGCGCCGAGCAGTACTTC,CASGRQWERSAEQYF
TRBV11-1,TRBJ2-7,NA,16,NA,TGTGTCAGTTGCTATTCCAGGGGGCAGCGGGAGGCCGAGCAGTACTTC,CVSCYSRGQREAEQYF
TRBV5-1,TRBJ2-3,NA,16,NA,TGCGCCAGCAGCCTGAGAGGGGGGAGGGCCACAGATAGGCAGTATTTT,CASSLRGGRATDRQYF
TRBV11-1,TRBJ2-2,NA,18,TRBD2,TGTGCCAGCAGCATAGCTTTCAGCGGGAGTTACCACACTGGGGAGCTGTTTTTT,CASSIAFSGSYHTGELFF
TRBV4-2,TRBJ2-7,NA,16,TRBD2,TGTACCAGCAGCCAAGATGAGACTAGCGGATCCTACGAGCGGTACTTC,CTSSQDETSGSYERYF
TRBV24-1,TRBJ2-1,many,17,NA,TGTGCCACCAGTGTAAAGGGTGCACAGGGTCTCTACAATGAGCAGTTCTTC,CATSVKGAQGLYNEQFF
TRBV7-9,TRBJ2-7,once,17,NA,TGTGTCAGCAGCTTTTGGCAGATGTTCGGGGAGGCCTACGAGCAGTACTTC,CVSSFWQMFGEAYEQYF
TRBV11-2,TRBJ1-2,NA,13,NA,TGTGCCAGCAGCCTCATGGTGGGCGACGGCCACACCTTC,CASSLMVGDGHTF
TRBV6-5,TRBJ1-3,NA,12,NA,TGTGCCAGAATTAGTGACAGTCGGATCATATATTTT,CARISDSRIIYF
TRBV7-8,TRBJ1-2,many,19,TRBD1,TGTGCCAGCAGCTTAGTCTCCGGGACAGGGGCCGCCAGAGACTATGGCTACACCTTC,CASSLVSGTGAARDYGYTF